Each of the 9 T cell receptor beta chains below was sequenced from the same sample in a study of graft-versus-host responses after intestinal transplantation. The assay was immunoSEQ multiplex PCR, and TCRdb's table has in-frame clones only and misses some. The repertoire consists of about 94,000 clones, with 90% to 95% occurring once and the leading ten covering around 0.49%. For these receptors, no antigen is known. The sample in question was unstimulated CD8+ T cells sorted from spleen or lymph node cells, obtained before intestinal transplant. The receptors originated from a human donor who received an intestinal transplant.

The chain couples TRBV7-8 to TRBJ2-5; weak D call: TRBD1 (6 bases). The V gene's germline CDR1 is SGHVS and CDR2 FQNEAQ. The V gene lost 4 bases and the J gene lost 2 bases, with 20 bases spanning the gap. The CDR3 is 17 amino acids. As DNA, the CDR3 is TGTGCCAGCAGCTCTCCTCTGTCGGGGACATCACAAGAGACCCAGTACTTC. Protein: CASSSPLSGTSQETQYF.

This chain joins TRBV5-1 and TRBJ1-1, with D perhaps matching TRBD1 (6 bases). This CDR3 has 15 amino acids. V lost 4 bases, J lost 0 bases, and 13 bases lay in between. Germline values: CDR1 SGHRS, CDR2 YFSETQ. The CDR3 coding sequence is TGCGCCAGCAGCACCGGACAGTACATGAACACTGAAGCTTTCTTT. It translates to CASSTGQYMNTEAFF.

As DNA, the CDR3 is TGTGCCAGCAGCTTGGCGAGCAGGGCGTCCTACGAGCAGTACTTC. Residues: CASSLASRASYEQYF. The chain employs TRBV5-5 and TRBJ2-7; the D gene is possibly TRBD1 (5 bases). V lost 0 bases and J lost 1, with 11 bases in between. The CDR3 loop spans 15 amino acids. CDR1 is SGHKS, CDR2 YYEKEE, per germline (reference sequence). The full variable domain, with the rest looked up from reference TRBV5-5 and TRBJ2-7, is DAGVTQSPTHLIKTRGQQVTLRCSPISGHKSVSWYQQVLGQGPQFIFQYYEKEERGRGNFPDRFSARQFPNYSSELNVNALLLGDSALYLCASSLASRASYEQYFGPGTRLTVT.

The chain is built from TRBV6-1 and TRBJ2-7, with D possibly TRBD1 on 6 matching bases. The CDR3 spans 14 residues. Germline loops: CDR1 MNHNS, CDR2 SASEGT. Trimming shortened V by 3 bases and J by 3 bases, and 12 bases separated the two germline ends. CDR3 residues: CASSEDSEVYEQYF. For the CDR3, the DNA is TGTGCCAGCAGTGAGGACAGCGAGGTCTACGAGCAGTACTTC.

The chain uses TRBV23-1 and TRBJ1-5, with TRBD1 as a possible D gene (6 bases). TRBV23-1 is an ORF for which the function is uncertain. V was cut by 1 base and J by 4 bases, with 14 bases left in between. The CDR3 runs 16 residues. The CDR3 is CASSQLAGARNQPQHF. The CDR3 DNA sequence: TGCGCCAGCAGTCAATTGGCGGGGGCTAGGAATCAGCCCCAGCATTTT.

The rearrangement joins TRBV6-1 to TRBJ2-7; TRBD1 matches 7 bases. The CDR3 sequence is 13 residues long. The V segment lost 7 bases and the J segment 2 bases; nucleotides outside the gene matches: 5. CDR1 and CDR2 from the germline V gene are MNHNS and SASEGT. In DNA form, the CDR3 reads TGTGCCAGCACCCCGGGACAGACCTACGAGCAGTACTTC. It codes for CASTPGQTYEQYF.

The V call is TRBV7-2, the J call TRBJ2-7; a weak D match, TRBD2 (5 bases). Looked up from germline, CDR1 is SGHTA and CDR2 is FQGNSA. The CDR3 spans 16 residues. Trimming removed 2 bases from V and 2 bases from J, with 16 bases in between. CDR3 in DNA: TGTGCCAGCAGCTTACCCAACACGACGGGAACCTACGAGCAGTACTTC. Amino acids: CASSLPNTTGTYEQYF.

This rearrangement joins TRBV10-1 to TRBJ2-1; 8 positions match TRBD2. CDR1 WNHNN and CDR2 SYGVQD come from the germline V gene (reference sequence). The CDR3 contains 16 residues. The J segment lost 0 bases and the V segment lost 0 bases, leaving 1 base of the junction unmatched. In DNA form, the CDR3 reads TGCGCCAGCAGTGAGTCGGGGACTAGCTCCTACAATGAGCAGTTCTTC. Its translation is CASSESGTSSYNEQFF.

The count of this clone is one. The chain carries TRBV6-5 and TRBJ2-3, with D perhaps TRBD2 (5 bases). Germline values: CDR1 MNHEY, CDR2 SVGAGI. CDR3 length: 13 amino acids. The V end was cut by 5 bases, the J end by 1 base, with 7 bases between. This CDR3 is CASSLRGTDTQYF. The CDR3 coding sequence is TGTGCCAGCAGTCTGCGGGGCACAGATACGCAGTATTTT.